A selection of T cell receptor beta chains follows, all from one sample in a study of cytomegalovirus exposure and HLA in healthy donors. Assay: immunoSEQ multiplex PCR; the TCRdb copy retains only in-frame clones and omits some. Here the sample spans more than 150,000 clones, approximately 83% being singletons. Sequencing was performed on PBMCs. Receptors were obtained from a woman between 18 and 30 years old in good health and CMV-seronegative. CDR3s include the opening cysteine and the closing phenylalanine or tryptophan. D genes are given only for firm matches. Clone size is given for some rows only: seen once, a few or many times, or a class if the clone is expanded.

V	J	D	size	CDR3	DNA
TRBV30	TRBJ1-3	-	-	CAWSVGASGNTIYF	TGTGCCTGGAGTGTTGGGGCCTCTGGAAACACCATATATTTT
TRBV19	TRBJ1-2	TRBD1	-	CASSLTTGNYGYTF	TGTGCCAGTAGTCTAACGACAGGGAACTATGGCTACACCTTC
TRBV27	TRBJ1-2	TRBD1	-	CASRATGGSYGYTF	TGTGCCAGCAGAGCTACAGGGGGCAGCTATGGCTACACCTTC
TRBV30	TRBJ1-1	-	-	CASSSLLNTEAFF	TGTGCCTCGTCCTCCCTCCTGAACACTGAAGCTTTCTTT
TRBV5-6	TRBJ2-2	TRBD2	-	CASTPLTDSGGPGTGELFF	TGTGCCAGCACCCCTCTCACGGATAGCGGGGGACCCGGAACCGGGGAGCTGTTTTTT
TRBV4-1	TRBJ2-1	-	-	CASSQEGRTYNEQFF	TGCGCCAGCAGCCAAGAAGGGAGGACCTACAATGAGCAGTTCTTC
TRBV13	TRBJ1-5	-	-	CASSSRSQPQHF	TGTGCCAGCAGCTCCAGATCCCAGCCCCAGCATTTT
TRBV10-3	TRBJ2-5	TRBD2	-	CAISEPGLAGGETQYF	TGTGCCATCAGTGAGCCCGGACTAGCGGGAGGGGAGACCCAGTACTTC
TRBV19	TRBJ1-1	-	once	CASTPTGGYYTEAFF	TGTGCCAGTACCCCTACGGGAGGTTATTACACTGAAGCTTTCTTT
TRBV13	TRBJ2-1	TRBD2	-	CASTPGGGRYNEQFF	TGTGCCAGCACCCCCGGGGGGGGGAGATACAATGAGCAGTTCTTC
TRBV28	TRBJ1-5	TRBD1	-	CASSLGDRALQPQHF	TGTGCCAGCAGTTTAGGGGACAGGGCCTTACAGCCCCAGCATTTT
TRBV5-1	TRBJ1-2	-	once	CASSLGGHYYGYTF	TGCGCCAGCAGCTTGGGGGGGCATTACTATGGCTACACCTTC
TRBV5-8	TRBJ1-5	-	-	CASSLRFGGNLNQPQHF	TGTGCCAGCAGCTTGCGGTTCGGGGGGAACCTGAATCAGCCCCAGCATTTT